This entry lists 27 T cell receptor beta chains sequenced from one sample in a study of long-term antiretroviral therapy in people with HIV. The immunoSEQ assay was v3.0, run at survey level. TCRdb keeps only in-frame clones here, not all; method: immunoSEQ multiplex PCR. This sample has around 31,000 clones, with 80% to 90% found just once. Sequenced here: unsorted PBMCs, sampled 0.8 years before starting antiretroviral therapy. Receptors originate from a man aged 18 to 30 with HIV.

The chain combines TRBV6-5 with TRBJ1-6; TRBD1 matches at 7 bases. Germline CDR1 is MNHEY and CDR2 is SVGAGI. The CDR3 is 15 residues long. J lost 8 bases, V lost 6 bases, and 10 bases had no gene match. The DNA of the CDR3 is TGTGCCAGCAGCCGAACAGGGGACCGGGATTCACCCCTCCACTTT. This translates into CASSRTGDRDSPLHF.

V and J are TRBV4-3 and TRBJ2-5; no definite D call. The CDR3 is 15 residues long. Germline CDR1 reads LGHNA; CDR2 reads YSLEER. V shed 0 bases and J shed 4 bases, with 12 bases lying between them. As DNA, the CDR3 is TGCGCCAGCAGCCAAGATCGGATAGGCCGAGAGACCCAGTACTTC. It yields the protein CASSQDRIGRETQYF.

V usage is TRBV18 and J usage is TRBJ2-7, with no clear D. Between the trimmed V and J ends, which lost 3 bases and 3 bases, there was a span of 9 bases. The CDR3 is 13 amino acids. CDR1 is KGHSH and CDR2 is LQKENI in the germline V gene. In DNA, the CDR3 is TGTGCCAGCTCACCCCGCTCAATCTACGAGCAGTACTTC. Protein sequence: CASSPRSIYEQYF.

This chain's CDR3 is CATSRDSGFSYNEQFF. The CDR3 nucleotides are TGTGCCACCAGCAGAGATTCGGGCTTCTCCTACAATGAGCAGTTCTTC. The V and J genes are TRBV15 and TRBJ2-1; D gene uncertain. The V gene's germline CDR1 is LNHNV and CDR2 YYDKDF (reference sequence). The CDR3 has 16 residues. The ends were cut back, 0 bases at V and 0 bases at J, with 9 bases in the middle.

This sequence joins TRBV7-8 and TRBJ2-1; D remains ambiguous. There are 17 residues in the CDR3. CDR1 SGHVS and CDR2 FQNEAQ come from the germline V gene. The germline V and J ends were trimmed by 5 bases and 6 bases, with 23 bases remaining between them. This CDR3 is CASSPVAVLPIINEQFF. The CDR3 DNA is TGTGCCAGCAGCCCCGTAGCCGTATTGCCTATCATCAATGAGCAGTTCTTC.

V and J are TRBV10-2 and TRBJ1-2; 7 nucleotides agree with TRBD1. The CDR3 loop spans 14 amino acids. Germline lookup yields CDR1 WSHSY and CDR2 SAAADI. V lost 10 bases to trimming and J lost 5 bases; unmatched junction nucleotides: 13. CDR3 protein: CATFDREDYYGYTF. The CDR3 DNA reads as TGCGCCACCTTCGACAGGGAAGACTATTATGGCTACACCTTC.

CDR3 loop: CASSSPGQNTGELFF. CDR3 DNA: TGTGCCAGCAGCTCTCCAGGGCAAAACACCGGGGAGCTGTTTTTT. The rearrangement joins TRBV11-1 to TRBJ2-2; D might be TRBD1 (5 bases). The germline V gene encodes CDR1 SGHAT and CDR2 FQDESV (reference sequence). The V and J ends lost 4 bases and 2 bases respectively, with 11 bases between them. The CDR3 totals 15 residues.

The rearrangement links TRBV4-3 to TRBJ1-2; D ambiguous. Between the trimmed V and J ends, which lost 9 bases and 2 bases, there was a span of 16 bases. The CDR3 has 14 residues. Looked up from germline, CDR1 is LGHNA and CDR2 is YSLEER. The CDR3 DNA reads TGCGCCAGTGCATATAGTTCTGGGAACTATGGCTACACCTTC. It translates to CASAYSSGNYGYTF.

The J gene is TRBJ1-2, the V gene TRBV19, with a possible D match to TRBD1 (6 bases). V was cut by 1 base and J by 4 bases, with 19 bases left in between. The germline V gene encodes CDR1 LNHDA and CDR2 SQIVND (reference sequence). The CDR3 runs 17 residues. For the CDR3, the DNA is TGTGCCAGTAGTATAGGGGGCCGGGACATCGGTATCTATGGCTACACCTTC. Translated: CASSIGGRDIGIYGYTF.

The chain carries TRBV14 and TRBJ2-7, with D possibly TRBD2 on 5 matching bases. The CDR3 runs 14 residues. Germline CDR1 and CDR2: SGHDN and FVKESK. Trimming removed 1 base from V and 2 bases from J, with 9 bases in between. CDR3 sequence: CASSQVGGPYEQYF. The CDR3 nucleotides are TGTGCCAGCAGCCAAGTAGGAGGACCCTACGAGCAGTACTTC.

CDR3 bases: TGTGCCAGCAGGGAGGTGGTAGGGGACAACCCTTACAATGAGCAGTTCTTC. This gives the protein CASREVVGDNPYNEQFF. The chain couples TRBV5-8 to TRBJ2-1; TRBD1 is a possible D gene (6 bases). The CDR3 is 17 residues long. Germline CDR1 reads SGHTS; CDR2 reads YDEGEE. Trimming took off 5 bases at V and 4 bases at J, with 22 bases between the two ends.

The chain joins TRBV6-6 to TRBJ2-7; D remains ambiguous. Per germline, CDR1 MNHNY and CDR2 SVGAGI (reference sequence). V lost 10 bases, J lost 0 bases, and 10 bases lay in between. The CDR3 is 12 amino acids. The CDR3: CANGPSSYEQYF. In DNA form, the CDR3 reads TGTGCCAATGGGCCAAGCTCCTACGAGCAGTACTTC.

This clone was picked up a small number of times. This chain uses TRBV7-8 with TRBJ2-7, with D tentatively TRBD2 (5 bases). CDR1 is SGHVS and CDR2 is FQNEAQ in the germline V gene. The CDR3 runs to 16 residues. The V end lost 5 bases, the J end lost 1 base, and 18 bases lay between the germline ends. CDR3 amino acids: CASSPQDAGESYEQYF. The CDR3 coding sequence is TGTGCCAGCAGCCCGCAGGACGCCGGGGAGTCCTACGAGCAGTACTTC.

J is TRBJ1-1 and V is TRBV6-4; the D is unclear. Germline-derived CDR1 and CDR2 are MRHNA and SNTAGT. Trimming took off 4 bases at V and 1 base at J, with 10 bases between the two ends. CDR3 size: 14 residues. Here the CDR3 reads CASSAEYTNTEAFF. The CDR3 bases are TGTGCCAGCAGTGCCGAGTATACGAACACTGAAGCTTTCTTT.

The chain carries TRBV7-2 and TRBJ2-1, with 8 bases lining up with TRBD1. CDR3 length equals 16 residues. Germline V gene lookup returns CDR1 SGHTA and CDR2 FQGNSA. The V segment lost 4 bases and the J segment 4 bases; nucleotides outside the gene matches: 9. This chain's CDR3 is CASSSERTGRYNEQFF. The CDR3 nucleotides read TGTGCCAGCAGCTCAGAAAGGACAGGGCGATACAATGAGCAGTTCTTC.

The rearrangement links TRBV7-2 to TRBJ1-6; no reliable D call. Trimming left V 3 bases short and J 8 bases short, with 5 bases between. Germline V gene sequence: CDR1 SGHTA, CDR2 FQGNSA. The CDR3 contains 12 residues. The CDR3 DNA is TGTGCCAGCAGCTTGCAGGATTCACCCCTCCACTTT. Translation gives CASSLQDSPLHF.

This clone was counted between two and nine times. The V call is TRBV2, the J call TRBJ2-7; possible D gene TRBD1, 5 bases. The CDR3 consists of 14 residues. The V and J ends lost 3 bases and 2 bases respectively, with 11 bases between them. Germline assignment: CDR1 SNHLY and CDR2 FYNNEI. Here the CDR3 DNA reads TGTGCCAGCAGTGATAAGGGGCAACCCTACGAGCAGTACTTC. This codes for CASSDKGQPYEQYF.

This sequence joins TRBV7-6 and TRBJ2-7, with 9 bases that match TRBD2. CDR1 and CDR2 from the germline V gene are SGHVS and FNYEAQ. V was clipped by 2 bases and J by 4 bases; unmatched bases: 15. The CDR3 is 18 residues long. CDR3 sequence reads: CASSLSPPSLAGRYEQYF. The CDR3 nucleotides read TGTGCCAGCAGCTTAAGCCCCCCGTCGCTAGCGGGACGGTACGAGCAGTACTTC.

This chain links TRBV7-2 with TRBJ2-5, with a tentative D call TRBD2 (6 bases). Germline V gene lookup returns CDR1 SGHTA and CDR2 FQGNSA. This CDR3 comprises 15 residues. The V gene lost 5 bases and the J gene lost 4 bases, with 17 bases spanning the gap. CDR3 coding DNA: TGTGCCAGCAGCCCCGTGGAAGCGGGCGGAGAGACCCAGTACTTC. Its translation: CASSPVEAGGETQYF.

This clone has only one observation. This chain links TRBV4-2 with TRBJ1-1; unclear D gene. The germline gives CDR1 LGHNA, CDR2 YNFKEQ. V lost 7 bases to trimming and J lost 8 bases, with 17 bases between them. CDR3 length: 13 residues. CDR3 sequence reads: CASTLSEETEAFF. The CDR3 DNA is TGTGCCAGCACCCTAAGCGAGGAGACAGAAGCTTTCTTT.

The chain carries TRBV28 and TRBJ1-4; D is ambiguous. Trimming cost V 7 bases and J 8 bases, with 17 bases left between them. There are 14 residues in the CDR3. CDR1 is MDHEN, CDR2 SYDVKM, per germline. Written as DNA, the CDR3 is TGTGCCAGCACCTCGAACATGTTAAGGGAAAAACTGTTTTTT. Its translation: CASTSNMLREKLFF.

This clone turned up a few times. The chain recombines TRBV18 with TRBJ1-3, with D perhaps TRBD1 (5 bases). CDR1 KGHSH and CDR2 LQKENI come from the germline V gene. This CDR3 has 14 residues. The V end was cut by 4 bases, the J end by 1 base, with 8 bases between. This chain's CDR3 is CASSRSGSGNTIYF. In DNA, the CDR3 is TGTGCCAGCTCACGATCAGGGTCTGGAAACACCATATATTTT.

The chain recombines TRBV5-1 with TRBJ1-2; no reliable D call. This CDR3 contains 15 residues. V lost 4 bases and J 10 bases, leaving 23 bases between the germline ends. Germline CDR1 and CDR2: SGHRS and YFSETQ. DNA for the CDR3: TGCGCCAGCAGCCCCCGGGTTGGGCAGAGACTTTACTACACCTTC. Translated: CASSPRVGQRLYYTF. Filled out from reference TRBV5-1 and TRBJ1-2, the complete variable domain reads KAGVTQTPRYLIKTRGQQVTLSCSPISGHRSVSWYQQTPGQGLQFLFEYFSETQRNKGNFPGRFSGRQFSNSRSEMNVSTLELGDSALYLCASSPRVGQRLYYTFGSGTRLTVV.

The rearrangement joins TRBV27 to TRBJ2-3; 9 bases map to TRBD1. The germline V gene encodes CDR1 MNHEY and CDR2 SMNVEV (reference sequence). This CDR3 has 14 amino acids. With 4 bases clipped from V and 4 bases from J, the junction kept 3 bases outside the gene matches. In DNA form, the CDR3 reads TGTGCCAGCAGTTGGGACAGGGTAGCAGATACGCAGTATTTT. Encoded protein: CASSWDRVADTQYF.

The genes are TRBV10-3 and TRBJ1-1; D perhaps matches TRBD1 (6 bases). V was clipped by 10 bases and J by 6 bases, with 21 bases between them. Germline CDR1 ENHRY, CDR2 SYGVKD. The CDR3 is 14 amino acids. The CDR3 sequence is CATRPGTTLAEAFF. In DNA form, the CDR3 reads TGTGCCACCCGCCCCGGGACAACTTTGGCTGAAGCTTTCTTT.

The rearrangement uses TRBV19 and TRBJ1-5; D ambiguous. V lost 8 bases, J lost 0 bases, and 11 bases lay in between. This CDR3 is built from 14 residues. The germline V gene has CDR1 LNHDA and CDR2 SQIVND (reference sequence). The CDR3 nucleotides are TGTGCCAGTGGACCGGGCTATAGCAATCAGCCCCAGCATTTT. This translates into CASGPGYSNQPQHF.

This clone occurred a few times. V usage is TRBV18 and J usage is TRBJ1-2, with D unresolved. This CDR3 has 15 residues. V was cut by 2 bases and J by 4 bases, with 14 bases left in between. Germline-derived CDR1 and CDR2 are KGHSH and LQKENI. The CDR3 region has the DNA TGTGCCAGCTCACCAGTTCTTACGCCGGGCTATGGCTACACCTTC. Its translation is CASSPVLTPGYGYTF.